The 20 T cell receptor beta chains listed next were all sequenced from one sample in a study of response to subunit inactivated influenza vaccine (dated by TCRdb to the late 2010s). The protocol used for the library was RT-PCR. Sequencing used an Illumina HiSeq 2500. Using fastp trimming at Q25 and MiXCR clonotype assembly, TCRdb reanalyzed the public sequencing data and kept in-frame beta chains. Identical CDR3 proteins give one entry, which carries the most common genes and DNA. The sample includes around 760,000 distinct CDR3 sequences, with over 11% observed a single time. The top ten clonotypes cover 5.5% to 7% of the sample. This specimen was PBMCs from blood, taken around 15 days before vaccination. The receptors here all came from a man in his fifties who received an inactivated influenza vaccine. Donor details come from another sample of the same person, matched by shared clones.

This clonotype has more than one count but fewer than ten. The chain carries TRBV7-2 and TRBJ2-5; 7 bases fit TRBD1. Germline CDR1 and CDR2: SGHTA and FQGNSA. This CDR3 has 15 residues. Trimming at V came to 3 bases and at J to 5 bases, leaving 9 bases not matched to a gene. CDR3 in DNA: TGTGCCAGCAGCTTTGATAGAGGGGGCTGGGAGACCCAGTACTTC. This translates into CASSFDRGGWETQYF.

The sample holds a few counts of this clonotype. The chain links TRBV20-1 to TRBJ2-7, with TRBD2 matching over 11 bases. The germline gives CDR1 DFQATT, CDR2 SNEGSKA (reference sequence). CDR3 size: 14 residues. Trimming cost V 6 bases and J 3 bases; bases outside gene matches: 7. CDR3 sequence (DNA): TGCAGTGCGAGCCCACTAGCGGGAGACTACGAGCAGTACTTC. Translated: CSASPLAGDYEQYF.

This clonotype was seen repeatedly, ten times or more. This chain links TRBV10-3 with TRBJ2-3; possibly TRBD2 for D (6 bases). Germline values: CDR1 ENHRY, CDR2 SYGVKD. Between the trimmed V and J ends, which lost 6 bases and 4 bases, there was a span of 14 bases. The CDR3 consists of 14 residues. For the CDR3, the DNA is TGTGCCATCAGCGCGGGGAGCGTATCAGATACGCAGTATTTT. This sequence encodes CAISAGSVSDTQYF.

The rearrangement links TRBV28 to TRBJ2-3; maybe TRBD2 (6 bases). Germline V lookup: CDR1 MDHEN, CDR2 SYDVKM. V dropped 4 bases and J dropped 0 bases, with 14 bases sitting between them. This CDR3 region has 16 residues. The CDR3 coding sequence is TGTGCCAGCAGTTCTCCCGAAAGCGGGAGCACAGATACGCAGTATTTT. This translates into CASSSPESGSTDTQYF.

This clonotype was seen a handful of times. The V call is TRBV11-2, the J call TRBJ2-7, with 10 bases aligning to TRBD1. CDR3 length: 15 amino acids. The ends lost 5 bases at V and 7 bases at J; junction bases unmatched: 11. The germline V gene has CDR1 SGHAT and CDR2 FQNNGV. CDR3 residues: CASSEGTGAHGEQYF. CDR3 nucleotides: TGTGCCAGCAGCGAAGGGACAGGGGCCCACGGGGAGCAGTACTTC.

This sequence joins TRBV7-2 and TRBJ2-3, with a weak D call TRBD2 (5 bases). The CDR3 is 14 residues long. Germline CDR1 and CDR2: SGHTA and FQGNSA. The V gene lost 5 bases and the J gene lost 7 bases, with 16 bases spanning the gap. CDR3 DNA: TGTGCCAGCAGCCGTGAGGTACTAGTTTATACGCAGTATTTT. It encodes CASSREVLVYTQYF.

CDR3: CASSDQGAFNEQFF. The CDR3 DNA reads as TGCGCCAGCAGTGACCAGGGGGCCTTCAATGAGCAGTTCTTC. This chain joins TRBV10-2 and TRBJ2-1, with 8 bases aligning to TRBD1. Germline V gives CDR1 WSHSY, CDR2 SAAADI. The CDR3 consists of 14 residues. V dropped 3 bases and J dropped 6; count of bases not matched to a gene: 4.

The CDR3 sequence: CASQLGRNTEAFF. The CDR3 bases are TGTGCCAGTCAACTAGGAAGGAACACTGAAGCTTTCTTT. The gene calls are TRBV28 and TRBJ1-1, with D uncertain. This CDR3 is 13 amino acids long. Germline V lookup: CDR1 MDHEN, CDR2 SYDVKM. The V gene lost 9 bases and the J gene lost 1 base, with 12 bases spanning the gap.

The rearrangement uses TRBV4-3 and TRBJ2-1; TRBD2 matches at 7 bases. Germline values: CDR1 LGHNA, CDR2 YSLEER. The CDR3 is made up of 16 amino acids. Germline trimming cut 1 base from V and 0 bases from J; bases unmatched to any gene: 3. The CDR3 loop reads CASSQGPGGSYNEQFF. The CDR3 coding sequence is TGCGCCAGCAGCCAAGGGCCGGGAGGCTCCTACAATGAGCAGTTCTTC.

The V call is TRBV5-1, the J call TRBJ2-5; 12 bases map to TRBD1. The CDR3 length is 16 residues. Losses at the gene ends were 4 bases for V and 4 bases for J; bases not matched to a gene: 8. Germline values: CDR1 SGHRS, CDR2 YFSETQ. The CDR3 bases are TGCGCCAGCAGCCCGCGGGGACAGGGGGCGGCAGAGACCCAGTACTTC. Translating it yields CASSPRGQGAAETQYF.

This chain joins TRBV9 and TRBJ2-2; 9 bases line up with TRBD1. Germline CDR1 is SGDLS and CDR2 is YYNGEE. The CDR3 extends over 15 amino acids. The V and J ends lost 1 base and 6 bases, in that order; junction bases with no gene match: 4. The CDR3, as DNA: TGTGCCAGCAGCGTACCACAGGGGGCATCCGGGGAGCTGTTTTTT. This translates into CASSVPQGASGELFF. The variable domain in full, completed from reference TRBV9 and TRBJ2-2, reads DSGVTQTPKHLITATGQRVTLRCSPRSGDLSVYWYQQSLDQGLQFLIQYYNGEERAKGNILERFSAQQFPDLHSELNLSSLELGDSALYFCASSVPQGASGELFFGEGSRLTVL.

This clonotype came up a few times. The chain recombines TRBV5-1 with TRBJ2-2; no firm D call. V was trimmed by 4 bases and J by 0 bases, leaving 7 bases between them. This CDR3 has 14 residues. The V gene's germline CDR1 is SGHRS and CDR2 YFSETQ. CDR3 residues: CASSSITNTGELFF. The CDR3 nucleotides read TGCGCCAGCAGCAGCATCACGAACACCGGGGAGCTGTTTTTT.

The chain uses TRBV7-6 and TRBJ2-3, with no clear D. Between the trimmed V and J ends, which lost 2 bases and 2 bases, there was a span of 5 bases. Germline CDR1 is SGHVS and CDR2 is FNYEAQ. This CDR3 region has 13 residues. CDR3 DNA sequence: TGTGCCAGCAGCTTAATGGTCACAGATACGCAGTATTTT. Translation: CASSLMVTDTQYF.

This clonotype was picked up a small number of times. This sequence joins TRBV12-3 or TRBV12-4 and TRBJ2-1; no reliable D call. The CDR3 sequence is 13 residues long. Trimming took 7 bases from V and 9 from J, leaving 16 bases between them. This chain's CDR3 is CASTSSGTGEQFF. The CDR3 DNA sequence: TGTGCCAGCACTTCATCGGGTACGGGTGAGCAGTTCTTC.

The rearrangement joins TRBV20-1 to TRBJ2-3; possibly TRBD2 for D (6 bases). V was cut by 6 bases and J by 0 bases, with 16 bases left in between. Germline V gene data show CDR1 as DFQATT and CDR2 as SNEGSKA (reference sequence). CDR3 length: 15 residues. For the CDR3, the DNA is TGCAGTGCCCCGCTAGCGTGTACGAGCACAGATACGCAGTATTTT. Translated: CSAPLACTSTDTQYF.

Turning to this clonotype: A read error may explain this, as a much larger clone is one base away. The chain uses TRBV29-1 and TRBJ2-1, with a tentative D call TRBD1 (5 bases). Germline values: CDR1 SQVTM, CDR2 ANQGSEA. The CDR3 consists of 18 residues. V dropped 4 bases and J dropped 0 bases, with 22 bases sitting between them. CDR3: CSVVTAGFRTSSYNEQFF. Here the CDR3 DNA reads TGCAGCGTTGTGACTGCAGGGTTCAGGACCAGCTCCTACAATGAGCAGTTCTTC.

This clonotype has a handful of counts. This rearrangement joins TRBV4-3 to TRBJ1-2; D is perhaps TRBD1 (5 bases). The germline V and J ends were trimmed by 5 bases and 0 bases, with 10 bases remaining between them. The CDR3 is 14 amino acids. Per the germline V gene, CDR1 is LGHNA and CDR2 is YSLEER. In nucleotides, the CDR3 is TGCGCCAGCAGCGCCACAGGAGCTAACTATGGCTACACCTTC. It is translated as CASSATGANYGYTF.

CDR3 nucleotides: TGTGCCAGCAGGCAAAGGACAGGGCTAACTGAAGCTTTCTTT. Encoded protein: CASRQRTGLTEAFF. The chain joins TRBV28 to TRBJ1-1; 8 bases agree with TRBD1. The V and J ends lost 6 bases and 5 bases, in that order; junction bases with no gene match: 8. Germline values: CDR1 MDHEN, CDR2 SYDVKM. The CDR3 runs 14 residues.

This clonotype came up a few times. The gene calls are TRBV28 and TRBJ1-4, with 9 bases matching TRBD1. The CDR3 sequence is 15 residues long. The germline V gene encodes CDR1 MDHEN and CDR2 SYDVKM. With V trimmed by 1 base and J by 8 bases, 5 bases remained unmatched. CDR3 amino acids: CASSLLQGAGEKLFF. CDR3 sequence (DNA): TGTGCCAGCAGTTTATTACAGGGGGCGGGCGAAAAACTGTTTTTT. Complete variable domain (other parts from reference TRBV28 and TRBJ1-4): DVKVTQSSRYLVKRTGEKVFLECVQDMDHENMFWYRQDPGLGLRLIYFSYDVKMKEKGDIPEGYSVSREKKERFSLILESASTNQTSMYLCASSLLQGAGEKLFFGSGTQLSVL.

This clonotype occurred a few times. This chain uses TRBV5-6 with TRBJ2-3; 11 nucleotides align to TRBD2. Looked up from germline, CDR1 is SGHDT and CDR2 is YYEEEE. With 7 bases clipped from V and 4 bases from J, the junction kept 5 bases outside the gene matches. This CDR3 is built from 14 residues. DNA for the CDR3: TGTGCCAGCTCCGGGACTAGCGGTCCAGATACGCAGTATTTT. Translated: CASSGTSGPDTQYF.